A single sample is the source of the 25 T cell receptor beta chains below, sequenced in a study of T cells in women clearing cervical HPV infection. Assay: immunoSEQ multiplex PCR; the TCRdb copy retains only in-frame clones and omits some. This table lists around 35,000 clones. Sequencing was performed on blood buffy coat. The receptor set was obtained from a woman aged 18 to 75 with a cervical HPV16 infection that either progressed to CIN3+ or cleared (not recorded which).

As to this clone: The CDR3 is cut off 3 residues early in the read; its end comes from the germline J gene. This rearrangement joins TRBV14 to TRBJ2-5, with D perhaps matching TRBD1 (6 bases). The V end was cut by 1 base, the J end by 4 bases, with 10 bases between. This CDR3 region has 14 residues. Germline V gives CDR1 SGHDN, CDR2 FVKESK. CDR3 DNA, as far as it was read: TGTGCCAGCAGCCAAGTCAGGGGACGAGAGACC. Translated: CASSQVRGRET. The complete CDR3 reads CASSQVRGRETQYF.

A note on this clone: The read terminates 3 residues before the CDR3 end, so the remaining end is supplied by the germline J gene. The rearrangement uses TRBV11-2 and TRBJ1-1; D remains ambiguous. CDR3 length: 15 amino acids. Trimming cost V 5 bases and J 0 bases, with 13 bases left between them. The V gene's germline CDR1 is SGHAT and CDR2 FQNNGV. The CDR3: CASSLSSLMNTEAFF. The sequenced CDR3 bases are TGTGCCAGCAGCCTAAGCTCCCTGATGAACACTGAA.

As for this clone: The read terminates 3 residues ahead of where the CDR3 ends, so the germline J gene completes it. The chain uses TRBV19 and TRBJ1-5; the D is unclear. The CDR3 length is 14 residues. Trimming took off 3 bases at V and 9 bases at J, with 15 bases between the two ends. Per the germline V gene, CDR1 is LNHDA and CDR2 is SQIVND (reference sequence). The chain's CDR3 is CASSMVTPNGPQHF. The sequenced CDR3 bases are TGTGCCAGTAGTATGGTGACACCCAATGGGCCC.

As concerns this clone: The sequenced fragment ends 3 residues before the CDR3 boundary, so the rest is inferred from the germline J gene. This chain joins TRBV19 and TRBJ2-3, with 8 positions matching TRBD1. This CDR3 has 15 amino acids. CDR1 and CDR2 (germline): LNHDA, SQIVND (reference sequence). CDR3 bases read: TGTGCCAGTAGTGGGGCGACAGGGGTTGGCCAGCCG. As protein: CASSGATGVGQP. The whole CDR3 region reads CASSGATGVGQPQYF.

For this clone: The read gets to within 3 residues of the CDR3 end, and the germline J gene fills in the rest. The chain employs TRBV18 and TRBJ2-3, with D unclear. Deletions cut 6 bases from V and 0 bases from J, with 7 bases between. The CDR3 has 13 residues. Germline assignment: CDR1 KGHSH and CDR2 LQKENI. The CDR3 region is CASSQESTDTQYF. The CDR3 DNA, read in part, is TGTGCCAGCTCGCAGGAAAGCACAGATACG. The full variable domain, completed using reference TRBV18 and TRBJ2-3, is NAGVMQNPRHLVRRRGQEARLRCSPMKGHSHVYWYRQLPEEGLKFMVYLQKENIIDESGMPKERFSAEFPKEGPSILRIQQVVRGDSAAYFCASSQESTDTQYFGPGTRLTVL.

As concerns this clone: The read halts 3 residues ahead of the CDR3 end, with the missing end drawn from the germline J gene. Other DNA sequences from this sample encode an identical CDR3 as well. The V call is TRBV10-2, the J call TRBJ1-2; 10 bases map to TRBD1. This CDR3 spans 13 amino acids. V was clipped by 5 bases and J by 6 bases; unmatched bases: 3. The germline V gene encodes CDR1 WSHSY and CDR2 SAAADI. CDR3: CASSSGTGDGYTF. The part of the CDR3 DNA that was read is TGCGCCAGCAGTTCCGGGACAGGGGATGGC.

Details on this clone: The read ends 3 residues early relative to the CDR3; the germline J gene fills the gap. The chain is built from TRBV4-2 and TRBJ2-7; 10 bases fit TRBD2. Germline CDR1 is LGHNA and CDR2 is YNFKEQ. After removal of 0 bases from V and 0 bases from J, the junction contained 8 bases not matched to a gene. The CDR3 sequence is 18 residues long. The CDR3 loop is CASSQDMGLAFSSYEQYF. The CDR3 bases that were read are TGTGCCAGCAGCCAAGATATGGGACTAGCGTTTAGCTCCTACGAG.

Points on this clone: Read sequence stops 3 residues before the CDR3 end, and the germline J gene provides the missing end. The chain uses TRBV6-1 and TRBJ2-3; 10 bases map to TRBD2. Per germline, CDR1 MNHNS and CDR2 SASEGT. This CDR3 is 14 amino acids long. The sequenced CDR3 bases are TGTGCCAGCAGTGTAGCGGGGGGTACTGAGACG. It yields the protein CASSVAGGTET. The entire CDR3 protein reads CASSVAGGTETQYF.

To note about this clone: The read comes to an end 3 residues before the CDR3 does, leaving the germline J gene to fill in the end. The genes are TRBV5-4 and TRBJ1-6; D is perhaps TRBD1 (6 bases). Trimming removed 2 bases from V and 6 bases from J, with 9 bases in between. This CDR3 contains 14 residues. Germline values: CDR1 SGHNT, CDR2 YYREEE (reference sequence). CDR3 sequence: CASSLQGPNSPLHF. The sequenced part of the CDR3 DNA is TGTGCCAGCAGCTTACAGGGCCCTAATTCACCC.

As concerns this clone: The read comes to an end 3 residues before the CDR3 does, leaving the germline J gene to fill in the end. The V and J genes are TRBV2 and TRBJ2-4, with TRBD1 matching 7 bases. Germline CDR1 SNHLY, CDR2 FYNNEI. This CDR3 is built from 14 residues. The CDR3 spells CASSARTGASGQYF. CDR3 DNA (partial): TGTGCCAGCAGTGCGAGGACAGGTGCTTCTGGT.

About this clone itself: The read gets to within 3 residues of the CDR3 end, and the germline J gene fills in the rest. V is TRBV5-5 and J is TRBJ2-5; 8 bases are a match to TRBD1. CDR1 SGHKS and CDR2 YYEKEE come from the germline V gene (reference sequence). Trimming at V came to 3 bases and at J to 5 bases, leaving 3 bases not matched to a gene. The CDR3 extends over 13 amino acids. The CDR3 reads CASSYRTGETQYF. The sequenced part of the CDR3 DNA is TGTGCCAGCAGCTACCGGACAGGGGAGACC.

On this clone itself: The CDR3 end falls 3 residues outside the read, so it is completed with the germline J gene. The chain is built from TRBV7-3 and TRBJ1-1; D perhaps matches TRBD1 (5 bases). This CDR3 region has 16 residues. V lost 1 base to trimming and J lost 4 bases, with 16 bases between them. Germline V CDR1 and CDR2: SGHTA, FQGTGA. The part of the CDR3 DNA that was read is TGTGCCAGCAGCTTAAATGTTGCCGGGGGTGTCACTGAA. Protein sequence: CASSLNVAGGVTE. The full-length CDR3 reads as CASSLNVAGGVTEAFF.

Concerning this clone: The read terminates 3 residues ahead of where the CDR3 ends, so the germline J gene completes it. J is TRBJ1-1 and V is TRBV2, with D tentatively TRBD1 (6 bases). V lost 0 bases to trimming and J lost 6 bases, with 11 bases between them. The germline V gene has CDR1 SNHLY and CDR2 FYNNEI. The length of the CDR3 is 14 residues. Partial CDR3 DNA: TGTGCCAGCAGTGAAGCGAATGGGGGCCCTGAA. Its protein is CASSEANGGPE. The CDR3, in full, reads CASSEANGGPEAFF.

As regards this clone: The sequenced fragment ends 3 residues before the CDR3 boundary, so the rest is inferred from the germline J gene. The chain carries TRBV5-5 and TRBJ1-4; the match to TRBD1 covers 9 bases. Germline V gene lookup returns CDR1 SGHKS and CDR2 YYEKEE (reference sequence). The CDR3 loop spans 15 amino acids. The sequenced CDR3 bases are TGTGCCAGCAGCTCTTACAGGGGGCAGAATTCACCA. This encodes CASSSYRGQNSP. The full CDR3 reads CASSSYRGQNSPLFF. Full variable domain (missing parts from reference TRBV5-5 and TRBJ1-4): DAGVTQSPTHLIKTRGQQVTLRCSPISGHKSVSWYQQVLGQGPQFIFQYYEKEERGRGNFPDRFSARQFPNYSSELNVNALLLGDSALYLCASSSYRGQNSPLFFGSGTQLSVL.

In regard to this clone: The missing CDR3 end, 3 residues past where the read stops, is filled in from the germline J gene. The V and J genes are TRBV18 and TRBJ2-2; weak D call: TRBD1 (5 bases). CDR1 is KGHSH and CDR2 is LQKENI in the germline V gene. There are 15 residues in the CDR3. Partial CDR3 DNA: TGTGCCAGCTCACCACAGACAGAAGCTAATGAAAAG. Its protein is CASSPQTEANEK. The whole CDR3 region reads CASSPQTEANEKLFF.

On this clone itself: The read ends 3 residues shy of where the CDR3 ends; the end is completed using the germline J gene. This chain joins TRBV6-2 or TRBV6-3 and TRBJ2-3, with 9 positions matching TRBD2. The CDR3 runs to 14 residues. CDR1 is MNHEY and CDR2 is SVGEGT in the germline V gene. V gave up 5 bases and J gave up 1 base; unmatched junction bases: 1. CDR3 bases read: TGTGCCAGCAGTCGACTAGCGGGCACAGATACG. It yields the protein CASSRLAGTDT. The CDR3 as a whole reads CASSRLAGTDTQYF.

A remark on this clone: The junction differs from germline at one of its ends, possibly a read error. The missing CDR3 end, 3 residues past where the read stops, is filled in from the germline J gene. At the DNA level, this CDR3 is encoded by other sequences in the same sample as well. The chain uses TRBV19 and TRBJ1-3, with 7 nucleotides matching TRBD1. Germline CDR1 and CDR2: LNHDA and SQIVND (reference sequence). This CDR3 has 15 residues. The chain's CDR3 is CATADRARTGNTIYF. The sequenced part of the CDR3 DNA is TGTGCCACGGCAGACAGGGCCCGAACTGGAAACACG.

A word on this clone: The read gets to within 3 residues of the CDR3 end, and the germline J gene fills in the rest. The gene calls are TRBV11-3 and TRBJ1-1; tentative D call: TRBD1 (6 bases). The CDR3 sequence is 13 residues long. V shed 6 bases and J shed 7 bases, with 15 bases lying between them. Germline lookup yields CDR1 SGHNT and CDR2 YENEEA. CDR3: CASSHPRQVEAFF. Partial CDR3 DNA: TGTGCCAGCAGTCACCCGAGACAGGTTGAA. Combining the CDR3 with reference TRBV11-3 and TRBJ1-1 gives the whole variable domain EAGVVQSPRYKIIEKKQPVAFWCNPISGHNTLYWYLQNLGQGPELLIRYENEEAVDDSQLPKDRFSAERLKGVDSTLKIQPAELGDSAVYLCASSHPRQVEAFFGQGTRLTVV.

Worth noting for this clone: From the germline J gene comes the end of the CDR3, since the read stops 3 residues before it. The chain recombines TRBV19 with TRBJ2-7, with TRBD2 matching over 13 bases. There are 16 residues in the CDR3. Per germline, CDR1 LNHDA and CDR2 SQIVND (reference sequence). The V segment lost 5 bases and the J segment 2 bases; nucleotides outside the gene matches: 6. The sequenced part of the CDR3 DNA is TGTGCCAGTAGTGGACGACTAGCGGGAGGTGCCTACGAG. It is translated as CASSGRLAGGAYE. The CDR3 as a whole reads CASSGRLAGGAYEQYF.

CDR3 protein: CSADVLAGATYNEQFF. Incomplete CDR3 DNA: TGCAGTGCTGACGTATTAGCGGGAGCAACCTACAATGAG. The genes are TRBV20-1 and TRBJ2-1; TRBD2 matches 9 bases. The CDR3 is cut off 3 residues early in the read; its end comes from the germline J gene. This CDR3 spans 16 amino acids. Germline loops: CDR1 DFQATT, CDR2 SNEGSKA (reference sequence). With V trimmed by 5 bases and J by 2 bases, 10 bases remained unmatched.

As regards this clone: The read ends 3 residues early relative to the CDR3; the germline J gene fills the gap. This chain joins TRBV20-1 and TRBJ2-3, with D tentatively TRBD2 (5 bases). The CDR3 sequence is 13 residues long. Germline-derived CDR1 and CDR2 are DFQATT and SNEGSKA (reference sequence). Trimming removed 5 bases from V and 4 bases from J, with 13 bases in between. CDR3 DNA (partial): TGCAGTGCTGAATTCGCCGGGGCAGATACG. This translates into CSAEFAGADT. The entire CDR3 protein reads CSAEFAGADTQYF.

About this clone itself: The read ends 3 residues before the CDR3 terminus; that terminus is restored from the germline J gene. The chain is built from TRBV19 and TRBJ2-3, with D tentatively TRBD1 (6 bases). This CDR3 is built from 13 residues. Germline-derived CDR1 and CDR2 are LNHDA and SQIVND (reference sequence). The CDR3 loop is CASRTRQAEPQYF. CDR3 DNA, as far as it was read: TGTGCCAGTAGGACCCGACAGGCAGAGCCG.

Note on this clone: The observed sequence ends 3 residues before the CDR3 terminus, with the missing tail filled in from the germline J gene. The chain carries TRBV7-3 and TRBJ2-1; possible D gene TRBD2, 6 bases. V gave up 5 bases and J gave up 7 bases, with 12 bases separating them. CDR3 length equals 13 residues. Germline CDR1 is SGHTA and CDR2 is FQGTGA. The part of the CDR3 DNA that was read is TGTGCCAGCAGCCCTCGAAGCGGGAATGAG. This codes for CASSPRSGNE. The full CDR3 sequence reads CASSPRSGNEQFF.

As to this clone: The CDR3 end is not reached by the read, which stops 3 residues before it; the germline J gene fills it in. The genes are TRBV20-1 and TRBJ1-2; tentatively, D is TRBD1 (5 bases). The CDR3 totals 13 residues. Germline V gene data show CDR1 as DFQATT and CDR2 as SNEGSKA (reference sequence). CDR3 bases read: TGCAGTGCTAGACCCCCAGGGAAAGAGACC. Its protein is CSARPPGKET. Given in full, the CDR3 is CSARPPGKETYTF.

Note on this clone: The observed sequence ends 3 residues before the CDR3 terminus, with the missing tail filled in from the germline J gene. This chain uses TRBV5-1 with TRBJ2-3; TRBD2 aligns across 7 bases. The CDR3 has 16 residues. From germline, CDR1 is SGHRS and CDR2 YFSETQ. The J segment lost 2 bases and the V segment lost 4 bases, leaving 10 bases of the junction unmatched. This CDR3 is CASSPITGGFTDTQYF. The CDR3 bases that were read are TGCGCCAGCAGCCCAATTACGGGGGGATTCACAGATACG.